Below are 17 T cell receptor beta chains sequenced from a single sample in a study of PD-1 blockade in classical Hodgkin lymphoma. Autologous stem cell transplantation was followed by relapse in every patient, and brentuximab vedotin exposure varied. Method: immunoSEQ multiplex PCR; TCRdb's copy keeps in-frame clones and lacks some. The repertoire holds tens of thousands of clones, around 89% seen once, with 15% in the top ten. Sequences were derived from peripheral blood mononuclear cells (PBMCs), sampled at baseline. These receptor sequences come from a human donor with classical Hodgkin lymphoma.

The V gene is TRBV28, the J gene TRBJ2-7; maybe TRBD2 (6 bases). Germline V gene lookup returns CDR1 MDHEN and CDR2 SYDVKM. The CDR3 spans 12 residues. V gave up 6 bases and J gave up 7 bases, with 13 bases separating them. Here the CDR3 reads CASSLPGEEQYF. The DNA for the CDR3 is TGTGCCAGCAGCCTCCCGGGGGAGGAGCAGTACTTC.

The chain recombines TRBV10-3 with TRBJ1-1, with 8 bases fitting TRBD1. CDR1 and CDR2 (germline): ENHRY, SYGVKD. Trimming cost V 7 bases and J 1 base; bases outside gene matches: 8. The CDR3 runs 15 residues. Written as DNA, the CDR3 is TGTGCCATCACCGGACAGGGAGGAGGGAACACTGAAGCTTTCTTT. Amino acid sequence: CAITGQGGGNTEAFF.

This clone has only a few counts. The chain recombines TRBV13 with TRBJ1-1, with D possibly being TRBD1 (5 bases). V was cut by 4 bases and J by 2 bases, with 11 bases left in between. Germline assignment: CDR1 PRHDT and CDR2 FYEKMQ (reference sequence). This CDR3 region has 14 residues. The CDR3 spells CASSYQGDNTEAFF. The CDR3 DNA follows: TGTGCCAGCAGCTACCAGGGAGATAACACTGAAGCTTTCTTT.

The chain carries TRBV5-8 and TRBJ1-3; no clear D gene. There are 14 residues in the CDR3. The germline V gene encodes CDR1 SGHTS and CDR2 YDEGEE. The V gene lost 2 bases and the J gene lost 2 bases, with 8 bases spanning the gap. CDR3 region: CASSLWGAGNTIYF. CDR3 bases: TGTGCCAGCAGCTTATGGGGAGCTGGAAACACCATATATTTT.

DNA of the CDR3: TGTGCCAGTAGTCCCCCGGGACTAGCGGGGGTTAATGAGCAGTTCTTC. This translates into CASSPPGLAGVNEQFF. The chain carries TRBV19 and TRBJ2-1; 14 bases are shared with TRBD2. CDR3 size: 16 residues. V was pared by 5 bases and J by 7 bases, with 7 bases of the junction left unmatched. Germline V lookup: CDR1 LNHDA, CDR2 SQIVND (reference sequence). The full variable domain, in which reference TRBV19 and TRBJ2-1 provide the parts outside the CDR3, is DGGITQSPKYLFRKEGQNVTLSCEQNLNHDAMYWYRQDPGQGLRLIYYSQIVNDFQKGDIAEGYSVSREKKESFPLTVTSAQKNPTAFYLCASSPPGLAGVNEQFFGPGTRLTVL.

This chain joins TRBV10-1 and TRBJ2-2; D gene ambiguous. Trimming stripped 9 bases from V and 1 base from J, with 9 bases between. CDR1 and CDR2 from the germline V gene are WNHNN and SYGVQD (reference sequence). The CDR3 has 13 residues. CDR3 sequence reads: CASMDQNTGELFF. The CDR3 bases are TGCGCCAGTATGGACCAGAACACCGGGGAGCTGTTTTTT.

The chain employs TRBV4-1 and TRBJ2-6; no reliable D call. V dropped 4 bases and J dropped 0 bases, with 19 bases sitting between them. There are 19 residues in the CDR3. In germline, CDR1 is MGHRA, CDR2 YSYEKL. The CDR3 reads CASSPLRARRGSGANVLTF. For the CDR3, the DNA is TGCGCCAGCAGCCCCCTAAGGGCTCGACGCGGCTCTGGGGCCAACGTCCTGACTTTC.

The rearrangement uses TRBV6-6 and TRBJ2-6, with TRBD1 identical over 11 bases. The germline V gene encodes CDR1 MNHNY and CDR2 SVGAGI (reference sequence). J was trimmed by 4 bases and V by 8 bases; bases with no gene match: 4. The CDR3 is made up of 15 amino acids. CDR3 loop: CASGQGAAGANVLTF. The CDR3 region has the DNA TGTGCCAGCGGACAGGGGGCGGCGGGGGCCAACGTCCTGACTTTC.

The V and J genes are TRBV7-9 and TRBJ1-2; D might be TRBD1 (6 bases). V was trimmed by 8 bases and J by 8 bases, leaving 18 bases between them. This CDR3 contains 13 residues. Germline V gives CDR1 SEHNR, CDR2 FQNEAQ (reference sequence). As DNA, the CDR3 is TGTGCCAGCCTTCCAGGGGTAGTTAGCGGCTACACCTTC. It codes for CASLPGVVSGYTF.

The J gene is TRBJ2-1, the V gene TRBV6-6; D might be TRBD1 (5 bases). The germline gives CDR1 MNHNY, CDR2 SVGAGI (reference sequence). This CDR3 region has 15 residues. The ends were cut back, 7 bases at V and 4 bases at J, with 17 bases in the middle. The CDR3 spells CASTSPGQGYNEQFF. CDR3 nucleotide sequence: TGTGCCAGCACCTCGCCAGGGCAGGGTTACAATGAGCAGTTCTTC.

The V and J genes are TRBV12-5 and TRBJ1-4; 9 bases align to TRBD1. V was pared by 8 bases and J by 0 bases, with 13 bases of the junction left unmatched. CDR1 and CDR2 (germline): LGHNT, FRNRAP. This CDR3 spans 18 amino acids. The CDR3 DNA reads as TGTGCTAGTCTCTTTTCCGGGACAGGGTGGCCAACTAATGAAAAACTGTTTTTT. Amino acid sequence: CASLFSGTGWPTNEKLFF. Variable domain in full (rest from reference TRBV12-5 and TRBJ1-4): DARVTQTPRHKVTEMGQEVTMRCQPILGHNTVFWYRQTMMQGLELLAYFRNRAPLDDSGMPKDRFSAEMPDATLATLKIQPSEPRDSAVYFCASLFSGTGWPTNEKLFFGSGTQLSVL.

The rearrangement uses TRBV29-1 and TRBJ1-2; D perhaps matches TRBD1 (6 bases). This CDR3 has 12 residues. Trimming took 0 bases from V and 8 from J, leaving 10 bases between them. CDR1 is SQVTM, CDR2 ANQGSEA, per germline. The CDR3 DNA reads as TGCAGCGTTGAAGATCTCGGGGGCGGCTACACCTTC. Its translation is CSVEDLGGGYTF.

This clone was counted a single time. CDR3 coding DNA: TGTGCCAGCTCACCATTTTCGTCGCAGAACACAGATACGCAGTATTTT. Amino acid sequence: CASSPFSSQNTDTQYF. V and J are TRBV18 and TRBJ2-3, with D unresolved. CDR1 and CDR2 (germline): KGHSH, LQKENI. This CDR3 has 16 amino acids. V shed 2 bases and J shed 2 bases, with 14 bases lying between them.

There are a few counts of this clone. The chain uses TRBV27 and TRBJ2-3, with TRBD1 matching 7 bases. With 2 bases clipped from V and 0 bases from J, the junction kept 8 bases outside the gene matches. CDR1 is MNHEY, CDR2 SMNVEV, per germline (reference sequence). The CDR3 runs to 17 residues. The CDR3 nucleotides read TGTGCCAGCAGTTTACACTGGGACAGCTCTAGCACAGATACGCAGTATTTT. As protein: CASSLHWDSSSTDTQYF.

This clone occurred a few times. The genes are TRBV15 and TRBJ2-2, with no clear D. This CDR3 spans 14 amino acids. The V and J ends lost 2 bases and 6 bases respectively, with 10 bases between them. From germline, CDR1 is LNHNV and CDR2 YYDKDF (reference sequence). CDR3 in amino acids: CATSRLGRSGELFF. The CDR3 nucleotides are TGTGCCACCAGCAGACTAGGACGCTCCGGGGAGCTGTTTTTT.

V gene TRBV27 combines with J gene TRBJ2-7; no reliable D call. V shed 6 bases and J shed 3 bases, with 12 bases lying between them. CDR1 and CDR2 from the germline V gene are MNHEY and SMNVEV (reference sequence). The length of the CDR3 is 13 residues. The CDR3 region has the DNA TGTGCCAGCAGAAGTAGCCCAATCTACGAGCAGTACTTC. It codes for CASRSSPIYEQYF.

This chain connects TRBV5-1 to TRBJ2-7; maybe TRBD1 (7 bases). The CDR3 has 14 residues. V lost 6 bases and J 3 bases, leaving 16 bases between the germline ends. Germline V gene lookup returns CDR1 SGHRS and CDR2 YFSETQ. The CDR3 coding sequence is TGCGCCAGCACTCCCGCCCAGGGGGGCTACGAGCAGTACTTC. Translated, it gives CASTPAQGGYEQYF.